The sequence of this TCR beta chain was determined in a study of blood T cell repertoires in COVID-19. The CDR3 spans 13 residues. The germline CDR1 and CDR2 sequences are SEHNR and FQNEAQ (reference sequence). V gave up 5 bases and J gave up 1 base, with 8 bases separating them. Authors' methods: For nucleated cells, counts were estimated from reference gene primer amplification. Profiling relied on immunoSEQ multiplex PCR, and the TCRdb table lists in-frame clones only, not all of them. V, J and clone size were drawn from that table, and D and trimming were deduced from the DNA. Found here are about 210,000 clones, more than 65% of them singletons; the top ten hold more than 9%.

Sequencing input: peripheral blood. The sequence was obtained from a man aged 50 to 59 with active or convalescent COVID-19. This chain connects TRBV7-9 to TRBJ1-2; D ambiguous. CDR3 residues: CASSPTDNYGYTF. Written as DNA, the CDR3 is TGTGCCAGCAGCCCCACAGATAACTATGGCTACACCTTC.